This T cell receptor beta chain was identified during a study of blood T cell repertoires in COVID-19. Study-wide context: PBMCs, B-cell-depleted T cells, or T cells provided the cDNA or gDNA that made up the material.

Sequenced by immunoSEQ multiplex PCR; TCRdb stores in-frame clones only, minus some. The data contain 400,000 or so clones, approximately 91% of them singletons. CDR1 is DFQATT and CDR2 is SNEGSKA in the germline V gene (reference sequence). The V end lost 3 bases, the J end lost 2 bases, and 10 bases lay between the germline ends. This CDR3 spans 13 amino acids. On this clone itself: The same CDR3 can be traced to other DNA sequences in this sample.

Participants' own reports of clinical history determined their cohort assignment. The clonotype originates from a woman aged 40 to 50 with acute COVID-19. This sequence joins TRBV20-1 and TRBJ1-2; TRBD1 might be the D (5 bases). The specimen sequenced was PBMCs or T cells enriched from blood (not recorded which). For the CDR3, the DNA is TGCAGTGCTAGTTACCAGGGAAACTATGGCTACACCTTC. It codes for CSASYQGNYGYTF.